The subject of this entry is one T cell receptor beta chain. Its antigen remains unidentified. Assay: immunoSEQ multiplex PCR; the TCRdb copy retains only in-frame clones and omits some. The table records 150,000 to 200,000 clones, around 88% of them present only once. These data originate in a study of T cell responses to AZD1222 COVID-19 vaccine. Regarding the study as a whole: The study reported that nearly half of spike-specific TCRs target unmutated variant regions. Donors were mostly white British, more females; clonal diversity possibly underestimated. Breadth and depth of Spike-specific TCRs rose after two AZD1222 doses.

V shed 2 bases and J shed 3 bases, with 14 bases lying between them. This CDR3 has 15 amino acids. The V gene's germline CDR1 is SGHNT and CDR2 YYREEE (reference sequence). V is TRBV5-4 and J is TRBJ2-5; possibly TRBD2 for D (7 bases). This clonotype was obtained from an adult who received the AZD1222 COVID-19 vaccine. This sample comprised peripheral blood, obtained 28 days after the second AZD1222 dose. The CDR3 sequence is CASSFRGAGKETQYF. In nucleotides, the CDR3 is TGTGCCAGCAGCTTCCGGGGGGCGGGAAAAGAGACCCAGTACTTC.